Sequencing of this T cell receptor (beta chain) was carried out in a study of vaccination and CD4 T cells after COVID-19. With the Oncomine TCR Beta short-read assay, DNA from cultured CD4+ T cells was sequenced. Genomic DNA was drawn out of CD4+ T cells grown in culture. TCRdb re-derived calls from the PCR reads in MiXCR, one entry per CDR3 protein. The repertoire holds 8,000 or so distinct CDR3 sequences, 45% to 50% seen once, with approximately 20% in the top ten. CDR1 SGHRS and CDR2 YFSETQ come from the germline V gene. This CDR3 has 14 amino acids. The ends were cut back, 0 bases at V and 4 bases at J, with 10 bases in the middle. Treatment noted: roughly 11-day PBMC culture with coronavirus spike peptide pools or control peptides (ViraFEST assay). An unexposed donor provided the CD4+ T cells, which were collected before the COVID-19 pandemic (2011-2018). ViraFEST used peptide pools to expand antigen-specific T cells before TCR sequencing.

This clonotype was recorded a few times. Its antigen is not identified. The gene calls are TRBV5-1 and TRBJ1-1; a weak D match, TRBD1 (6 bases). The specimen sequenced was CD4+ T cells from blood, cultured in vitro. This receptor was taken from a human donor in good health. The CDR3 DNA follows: TGCGCCAGCAGCTTGGTTGGGGGGCCCACTGAAGCTTTCTTT. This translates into CASSLVGGPTEAFF.